What follows is one T cell receptor (beta chain) and its context. As originally analysed: Reference gene primers were amplified, and this amplification served to estimate nucleated cell counts. Generated by immunoSEQ multiplex PCR, the TCRdb table keeps only in-frame clones and is missing some. V and J calls and clone size are those listed in that table; D and trimming were worked out from the DNA. The sample has about 260,000 clones; approximately 90% are singletons. Germline CDR1 reads MGHDK; CDR2 reads SYGVNS. CDR3 length: 15 amino acids. The ends lost 2 bases at V and 5 bases at J; junction bases unmatched: 5. These data originate in a study of blood T cell repertoires in COVID-19.

The source is a woman between 40 and 55 years old with acute or convalescent COVID-19. Sequenced input: peripheral blood. V and J are TRBV25-1 and TRBJ2-3; 9 bases match TRBD2. The CDR3 DNA is TGTGCCAGCAGTGAAGCGGGGGGGCGTCTAGATACGCAGTATTTT. Protein: CASSEAGGRLDTQYF.